These 10 T cell receptor beta chains were sequenced from one sample in a study of shared clonotypes between healthy human individuals. Here immunoSEQ multiplex PCR was the method, and the copy in TCRdb shows in-frame clones only, minus some. Among 2 million to 2.5 million clones listed, approximately 96% were seen once. The sequenced sample consisted of naive CD4+ T cells sorted from blood. Noted subset: CD45RA+ positively selected. These receptors were obtained from a man between 18 and 35 years old in good health.

The table lists this clone with a count of one. The chain uses TRBV28 and TRBJ1-4; TRBD1 aligns across 9 bases. With V trimmed by 6 bases and J by 10 bases, 12 bases remained unmatched. CDR1 is MDHEN and CDR2 is SYDVKM in the germline V gene. The CDR3 sequence is 15 residues long. CDR3 region: CASRHPSGQGPKLFF. The CDR3 nucleotides read TGTGCCAGCAGGCACCCGTCGGGACAGGGTCCAAAACTGTTTTTT.

V and J are TRBV30 and TRBJ1-1, with D possibly TRBD1 on 5 matching bases. V was clipped by 4 bases and J by 3 bases, with 12 bases between them. The CDR3 has 13 residues. Germline V CDR1 and CDR2: GTSNPN, SVGIG (reference sequence). Here the CDR3 reads CAWIILGDTEAFF. The CDR3 DNA follows: TGTGCCTGGATCATCTTAGGGGACACTGAAGCTTTCTTT.

The rearrangement links TRBV4-1 to TRBJ1-6; 10 positions agree with TRBD1. In germline, CDR1 is MGHRA, CDR2 YSYEKL. The length of the CDR3 is 16 residues. After removal of 5 bases from V and 8 bases from J, the junction contained 9 bases not matched to a gene. This chain's CDR3 is CASSNRDRGDDSPLHF. In nucleotides, the CDR3 is TGCGCCAGCAGCAACCGGGACAGGGGCGACGATTCACCCCTCCACTTT.

This chain links TRBV5-6 with TRBJ2-5, with TRBD1 matching 8 bases. Germline V gene sequence: CDR1 SGHDT, CDR2 YYEEEE. The junction had 5 bases not matched to a gene; V was cut back by 3 bases and J by 1 base. The CDR3 loop spans 15 amino acids. The chain's CDR3 is CASSSTGTGQETQYF. The DNA of the CDR3 is TGTGCCAGCAGCTCCACCGGGACAGGCCAAGAGACCCAGTACTTC.

This clone occurred once. The V gene is TRBV6-5, the J gene TRBJ2-7; unclear D gene. The CDR3 extends over 15 amino acids. The ends were cut back, 2 bases at V and 5 bases at J, with 16 bases in the middle. Germline V gives CDR1 MNHEY, CDR2 SVGAGI. The CDR3 DNA reads as TGTGCCAGCAGTTACGGAAACGTTCAAACCCACGAGCAGTACTTC. This sequence encodes CASSYGNVQTHEQYF.

The J gene is TRBJ2-7, the V gene TRBV6-1; 7 positions agree with TRBD2. Germline V CDR1 and CDR2: MNHNS, SASEGT. CDR3 length: 14 amino acids. Losses at the gene ends were 2 bases for V and 7 bases for J; bases not matched to a gene: 8. CDR3 sequence reads: CASSEIGGSGEQYF. CDR3 DNA sequence: TGTGCCAGCAGTGAAATCGGCGGGAGTGGTGAGCAGTACTTC.

V usage is TRBV19 and J usage is TRBJ2-7, with 8 bases matching TRBD2. J gave up 5 bases and V 5 bases, and 5 bases lay outside the gene matches. Germline V lookup: CDR1 LNHDA, CDR2 SQIVND (reference sequence). The CDR3 spans 13 residues. The DNA for the CDR3 is TGTGCCAGTAGTGAACTAGCGGCCAACGAGCAGTACTTC. Protein product: CASSELAANEQYF.

The rearrangement uses TRBV5-1 and TRBJ1-3; D not certain. Trimming took off 0 bases at V and 3 bases at J, with 10 bases between the two ends. The length of the CDR3 is 15 residues. Germline V gene lookup returns CDR1 SGHRS and CDR2 YFSETQ. CDR3 protein: CASSLGSGYGNTIYF. CDR3 sequence (DNA): TGCGCCAGCAGCTTGGGATCCGGGTATGGAAACACCATATATTTT.

The V call is TRBV6-5, the J call TRBJ1-4, with a possible D match to TRBD1 (6 bases). Trimming removed 10 bases at V and 3 bases at J, with 12 bases between. Germline V gene sequence: CDR1 MNHEY, CDR2 SVGAGI. CDR3 length: 13 residues. For the CDR3, the DNA is TGTGCCACCCGGGGGCGGGCTAATGAAAAACTGTTTTTT. This sequence encodes CATRGRANEKLFF.

For the CDR3, the DNA is TGTGCCAGCAGCGGGGACAGGGGGCACTACGAGCAGTACTTC. Amino acids: CASSGDRGHYEQYF. The chain is built from TRBV7-2 and TRBJ2-7; 12 positions match TRBD1. CDR1 is SGHTA and CDR2 is FQGNSA in the germline V gene. V shed 5 bases and J 3 bases; nucleotides not matched to a gene: 2. The CDR3 sequence is 14 residues long. The whole variable domain, filled in from reference TRBV7-2 and TRBJ2-7, reads GAGVSQSPSNKVTEKGKDVELRCDPISGHTALYWYRQSLGQGLEFLIYFQGNSAPDKSGLPSDRFSAERTGGSVSTLTIQRTQQEDSAVYLCASSGDRGHYEQYFGPGTRLTVT.